One sample yielded the 23 T cell receptor beta chains listed below, sequenced in a study of cytomegalovirus exposure and HLA in healthy donors. The study ran its PCR with 60 Vbeta and 13 Jbeta primers. Generated by immunoSEQ multiplex PCR, the TCRdb table keeps only in-frame clones and is missing some. The data contain around 180,000 clones, roughly 84% of them singletons. What was sequenced was PBMCs. Receptors originate from a girl aged 2-10 years in good health and CMV-seropositive.

The J gene is TRBJ1-1, the V gene TRBV11-2; the match to TRBD1 covers 12 bases. Germline V gene data show CDR1 as SGHAT and CDR2 as FQNNGV. J lost 4 bases, V lost 5 bases, and 8 bases had no gene match. This CDR3 is built from 16 residues. Written as DNA, the CDR3 is TGTGCCAGCAGCCTCTTCGGGACAGGGGGCGGCACTGAAGCTTTCTTT. Protein product: CASSLFGTGGGTEAFF.

About this clone: At one end the junction does not follow the germline gene, possibly because of a read error. The chain has TRBV4-2 and TRBJ1-1; no reliable D call. The CDR3 spans 12 residues. The germline V gene encodes CDR1 LGHNA and CDR2 YNFKEQ. CDR3: CASSQEGGTIAF. The CDR3 bases are TGTGCCAGCAGCCAGGAGGGTGGAACGATCGCTTTT.

The CDR3 region is CASSSGTGRGQPQHF. As DNA, the CDR3 is TGTGCCAGCAGTTCAGGGACAGGGAGAGGTCAGCCCCAGCATTTT. This chain connects TRBV6-5 to TRBJ1-5, with 9 bases identical to TRBD1. CDR1 is MNHEY and CDR2 is SVGAGI in the germline V gene. The CDR3 loop spans 15 amino acids. Trimming took 4 bases from V and 6 from J; bases not matched to a gene: 7.

The chain employs TRBV6-5 and TRBJ2-3; TRBD1 matches at 8 bases. The CDR3 sequence is 14 residues long. CDR1 is MNHEY, CDR2 SVGAGI, per germline. The ends lost 4 bases at V and 10 bases at J; junction bases unmatched: 10. CDR3 amino acids: CASSSAGGADAQYF. In nucleotides, the CDR3 is TGTGCCAGCAGTTCCGCAGGGGGCGCGGATGCGCAGTATTTT.

J is TRBJ1-2 and V is TRBV11-2, with TRBD1 matching 8 bases. Germline CDR1 SGHAT, CDR2 FQNNGV. V lost 5 bases to trimming and J lost 8 bases; unmatched junction nucleotides: 7. This CDR3 has 13 residues. The CDR3 nucleotides read TGTGCCAGCAGCAAGACAGGGGACAGCGGCTACACCTTC. Its translation: CASSKTGDSGYTF.

A few counts support this clone. The rearrangement links TRBV10-2 to TRBJ2-6, with TRBD1 as a possible D gene (6 bases). Per germline, CDR1 WSHSY and CDR2 SAAADI. V lost 6 bases and J lost 4, with 7 bases in between. The CDR3 has 13 amino acids. DNA for the CDR3: TGCGCCAGCAGCGGGACAGGGGCCAACGTCCTGACTTTC. Encoded protein: CASSGTGANVLTF.

The chain joins TRBV14 to TRBJ1-1; 9 nucleotides align to TRBD1. Germline lookup yields CDR1 SGHDN and CDR2 FVKESK. V was pared by 5 bases and J by 5 bases, with 6 bases of the junction left unmatched. There are 14 residues in the CDR3. The CDR3 sequence is CASSRTGGWTEAFF. The CDR3 bases are TGTGCCAGCAGCAGAACAGGGGGCTGGACTGAAGCTTTCTTT.

This chain connects TRBV27 to TRBJ1-1, with a tentative D call TRBD1 (6 bases). This CDR3 contains 15 residues. With 2 bases removed from V and 4 bases from J, the gap between germline ends came to 14 bases. Per germline, CDR1 MNHEY and CDR2 SMNVEV (reference sequence). The CDR3: CASSLISRGITEAFF. CDR3 DNA sequence: TGTGCCAGCAGTTTAATATCCAGGGGTATCACTGAAGCTTTCTTT.

This chain uses TRBV7-8 with TRBJ2-1; no definite D call. Trimming took 5 bases from V and 6 from J, leaving 8 bases between them. The CDR3 runs 12 residues. Germline CDR1 is SGHVS and CDR2 is FQNEAQ. For the CDR3, the DNA is TGTGCCAGCAGCACCGTCGGCAATGAGCAGTTCTTC. Translation gives CASSTVGNEQFF.

The CDR3 bases are TGCAGCGCAACAGGGTGGGCGGGGGCCAACGTCCTGACTTTC. This codes for CSATGWAGANVLTF. The chain uses TRBV29-1 and TRBJ2-6, with D maybe TRBD1 (6 bases). Per germline, CDR1 SQVTM and CDR2 ANQGSEA. The V end was cut by 7 bases, the J end by 4 bases, with 14 bases between. The CDR3 spans 14 residues.

V and J are TRBV2 and TRBJ2-5; 8 bases are shared with TRBD2. V was pared by 4 bases and J by 5 bases, with 12 bases of the junction left unmatched. The germline V gene has CDR1 SNHLY and CDR2 FYNNEI. This CDR3 has 16 amino acids. The chain's CDR3 is CASSALTAGVVETQYF. For the CDR3, the DNA is TGTGCCAGCAGTGCTCTTACAGCGGGAGTTGTGGAGACCCAGTACTTC.

The chain combines TRBV28 with TRBJ1-1; tentatively, D is TRBD1 (6 bases). Between the trimmed V and J ends, which lost 10 bases and 1 base, there was a span of 10 bases. CDR1 is MDHEN, CDR2 SYDVKM, per germline. The CDR3 loop spans 12 amino acids. The DNA of the CDR3 is TGTGCCACCTTGACAGGGAACACTGAAGCTTTCTTT. This codes for CATLTGNTEAFF.

This sequence joins TRBV11-2 and TRBJ2-7, with a tentative D call TRBD1 (6 bases). V was shortened by 2 bases and J by 5 bases, with 13 bases between the two germline ends. CDR3 length: 14 amino acids. The germline V gene has CDR1 SGHAT and CDR2 FQNNGV. The CDR3 DNA follows: TGTGCCAGCAGCTTATTAACAGGGCGGAACGAGCAGTACTTC. Translated: CASSLLTGRNEQYF.

This clone was counted a single time. The chain carries TRBV6-5 and TRBJ1-1; TRBD1 aligns across 7 bases. CDR3 length equals 13 residues. Looked up from germline, CDR1 is MNHEY and CDR2 is SVGAGI. V lost 7 bases to trimming and J lost 2 bases; unmatched junction nucleotides: 4. CDR3 protein: CASNRGDNTEAFF. The CDR3 DNA reads TGTGCCAGCAACAGGGGTGATAACACTGAAGCTTTCTTT.

The chain links TRBV5-1 to TRBJ1-2; 7 nucleotides line up with TRBD1. Germline CDR1 and CDR2: SGHRS and YFSETQ. The CDR3 sequence is 13 residues long. V was clipped by 3 bases and J by 5 bases; unmatched bases: 4. The CDR3 sequence is CASSSRDSYGYTF. The CDR3 nucleotides read TGCGCCAGCAGCTCCCGGGACAGTTATGGCTACACCTTC.

CDR3 amino acids: CASSENRHRGHGQPQHF. Here the CDR3 DNA reads TGTGCCAGCAGTGAAAACCGTCACAGGGGGCACGGTCAGCCCCAGCATTTT. J is TRBJ1-5 and V is TRBV25-1; 9 bases line up with TRBD1. After removal of 2 bases from V and 6 bases from J, the junction contained 11 bases not matched to a gene. The CDR3 length is 17 residues. From germline, CDR1 is MGHDK and CDR2 SYGVNS. Drawing the rest from reference TRBV25-1 and TRBJ1-5, the complete variable domain is EADIYQTPRYLVIGTGKKITLECSQTMGHDKMYWYQQDPGMELHLIHYSYGVNSTEKGDLSSESTVSRIRTEHFPLTLESARPSHTSQYLCASSENRHRGHGQPQHFGDGTRLSIL.

V gene TRBV25-1 combines with J gene TRBJ1-2; D is possibly TRBD1 (5 bases). Germline CDR1 is MGHDK and CDR2 is SYGVNS. This CDR3 is 13 amino acids long. The ends were cut back, 4 bases at V and 2 bases at J, with 8 bases in the middle. The CDR3 DNA follows: TGTGCCAGCAGTGTTCGGGGGAACTATGGCTACACCTTC. Encoded protein: CASSVRGNYGYTF.

This chain connects TRBV30 to TRBJ1-2; possible D gene TRBD1, 5 bases. The CDR3 runs 13 residues. V shed 8 bases and J shed 7 bases, with 20 bases lying between them. The V gene's germline CDR1 is GTSNPN and CDR2 SVGIG (reference sequence). CDR3 sequence reads: CARLQDISAGYTF. The CDR3 nucleotides are TGTGCCCGCTTACAGGACATATCAGCTGGCTACACCTTC. The whole variable domain, filled in from reference TRBV30 and TRBJ1-2, reads SQTIHQWPATLVQPVGSPLSLECTVEGTSNPNLYWYRQAAGRGLQLLFYSVGIGQISSEVPQNLSASRPQDRQFILSSKKLLLSDSGFYLCARLQDISAGYTFGSGTRLTVV.

The chain combines TRBV6-5 with TRBJ2-1, with D perhaps TRBD2 (7 bases). This CDR3 is 14 amino acids long. Per germline, CDR1 MNHEY and CDR2 SVGAGI. The ends were cut back, 7 bases at V and 6 bases at J, with 16 bases in the middle. In DNA, the CDR3 is TGTGCCAGCATAGACCGGAGGGGGGGCAATGAGCAGTTCTTC. Amino acid sequence: CASIDRRGGNEQFF.

This chain joins TRBV30 and TRBJ1-2; D perhaps matches TRBD1 (6 bases). Germline CDR1 and CDR2: GTSNPN and SVGIG (reference sequence). Trimming removed 0 bases at V and 7 bases at J, with 21 bases between. There are 16 residues in the CDR3. The CDR3 loop reads CAWSVHRVGMICGYTF. DNA for the CDR3: TGTGCCTGGAGTGTTCACAGGGTCGGAATGATATGTGGCTACACCTTC.

The chain is built from TRBV7-9 and TRBJ1-1, with D unclear. The V gene lost 5 bases and the J gene lost 5 bases, with 9 bases spanning the gap. The germline V gene encodes CDR1 SEHNR and CDR2 FQNEAQ (reference sequence). The CDR3 runs to 12 residues. The CDR3 DNA reads TGTGCCAGCAGCCCCGGGTGGACTGAAGCTTTCTTT. It specifies CASSPGWTEAFF.

DNA of the CDR3: TGTGCCAGCAGTGTACAGGGGATATACGAGCAGTACTTC. Its protein is CASSVQGIYEQYF. The rearrangement uses TRBV2 and TRBJ2-7; the match to TRBD1 covers 7 bases. V shed 4 bases and J 4 bases; nucleotides not matched to a gene: 4. The CDR3 sequence is 13 residues long. Per germline, CDR1 SNHLY and CDR2 FYNNEI.

V usage is TRBV6-6 and J usage is TRBJ1-4; tentatively, D is TRBD1 (6 bases). The length of the CDR3 is 15 residues. Germline CDR1 MNHNY, CDR2 SVGAGI (reference sequence). V lost 7 bases to trimming and J lost 5 bases, with 17 bases between them. CDR3 region: CASTSARGRNEKLFF. The CDR3 nucleotides read TGTGCCAGCACTTCTGCCAGGGGTCGAAATGAAAAACTGTTTTTT.